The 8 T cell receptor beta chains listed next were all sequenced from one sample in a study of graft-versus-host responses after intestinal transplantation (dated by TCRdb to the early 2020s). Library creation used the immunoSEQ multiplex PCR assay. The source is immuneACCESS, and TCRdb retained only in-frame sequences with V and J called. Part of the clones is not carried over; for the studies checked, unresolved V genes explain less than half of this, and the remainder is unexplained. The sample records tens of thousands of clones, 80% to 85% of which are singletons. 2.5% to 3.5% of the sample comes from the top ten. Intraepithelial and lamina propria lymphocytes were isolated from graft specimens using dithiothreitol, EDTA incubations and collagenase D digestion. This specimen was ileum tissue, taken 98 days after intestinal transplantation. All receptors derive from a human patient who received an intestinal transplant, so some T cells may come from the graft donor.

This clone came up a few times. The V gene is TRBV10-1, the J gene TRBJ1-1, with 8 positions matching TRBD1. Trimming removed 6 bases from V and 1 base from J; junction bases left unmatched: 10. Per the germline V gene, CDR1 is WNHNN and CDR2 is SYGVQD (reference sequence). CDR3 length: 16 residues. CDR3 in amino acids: CASSMSRGQGNTEAFF. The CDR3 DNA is TGCGCCAGCAGCATGAGCAGGGGGCAAGGGAACACTGAAGCTTTCTTT.

The CDR3, as DNA: TGTGCCAGCAGTGAAGAGCCGGGGGCGCCCCCCGGGGAGCTGTTTTTT. It yields the protein CASSEEPGAPPGELFF. V and J are TRBV6-1 and TRBJ2-2; D tentatively fits TRBD1 or TRBD2 (6 bases each). Trimming removed 1 base at V and 6 bases at J, with 15 bases between. The germline V gene has CDR1 MNHNS and CDR2 SASEGT. The CDR3 sequence is 16 residues long.

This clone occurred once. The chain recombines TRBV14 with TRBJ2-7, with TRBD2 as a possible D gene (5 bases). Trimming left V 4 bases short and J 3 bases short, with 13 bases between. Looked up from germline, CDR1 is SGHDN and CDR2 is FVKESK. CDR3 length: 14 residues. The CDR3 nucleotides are TGTGCCAGCAGCCGGAAGGAGGACGGCTACGAGCAGTACTTC. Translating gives CASSRKEDGYEQYF.

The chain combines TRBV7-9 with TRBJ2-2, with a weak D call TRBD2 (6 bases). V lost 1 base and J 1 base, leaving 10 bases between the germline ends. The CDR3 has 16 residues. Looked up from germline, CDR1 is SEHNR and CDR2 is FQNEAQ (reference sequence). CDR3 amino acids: CASSLGRGRNTGELFF. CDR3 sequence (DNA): TGTGCCAGCAGCTTAGGGCGGGGTAGGAACACCGGGGAGCTGTTTTTT.

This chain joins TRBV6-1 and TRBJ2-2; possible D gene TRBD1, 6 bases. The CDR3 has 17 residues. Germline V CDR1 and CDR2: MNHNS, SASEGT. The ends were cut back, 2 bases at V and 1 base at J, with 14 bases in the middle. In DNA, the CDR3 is TGTGCCAGCAGTGAATTAGGGGGAAACCTGAACACCGGGGAGCTGTTTTTT. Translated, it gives CASSELGGNLNTGELFF.

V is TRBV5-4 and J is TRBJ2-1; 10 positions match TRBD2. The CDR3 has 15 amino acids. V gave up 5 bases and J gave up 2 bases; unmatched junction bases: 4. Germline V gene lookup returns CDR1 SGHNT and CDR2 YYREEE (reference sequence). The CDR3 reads CASSLLAGTYNEQFF. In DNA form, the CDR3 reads TGTGCCAGCAGTTTACTAGCGGGAACCTACAATGAGCAGTTCTTC.

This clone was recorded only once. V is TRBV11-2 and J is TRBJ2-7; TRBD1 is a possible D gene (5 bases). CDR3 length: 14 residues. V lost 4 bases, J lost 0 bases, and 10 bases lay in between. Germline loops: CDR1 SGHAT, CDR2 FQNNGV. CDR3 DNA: TGTGCCAGCAGCTCCGGACAACGCTCCTACGAGCAGTACTTC. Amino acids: CASSSGQRSYEQYF.

The CDR3 here is CASSLISGGGETQYF. The CDR3 DNA follows: TGTGCCAGCAGCTTAATTAGCGGGGGCGGGGAGACCCAGTACTTC. The V gene is TRBV7-3, the J gene TRBJ2-5; 9 bases agree with TRBD2. V lost 1 base to trimming and J lost 5 bases; unmatched junction nucleotides: 5. Germline assignment: CDR1 SGHTA and CDR2 FQGTGA. The CDR3 runs to 15 residues.